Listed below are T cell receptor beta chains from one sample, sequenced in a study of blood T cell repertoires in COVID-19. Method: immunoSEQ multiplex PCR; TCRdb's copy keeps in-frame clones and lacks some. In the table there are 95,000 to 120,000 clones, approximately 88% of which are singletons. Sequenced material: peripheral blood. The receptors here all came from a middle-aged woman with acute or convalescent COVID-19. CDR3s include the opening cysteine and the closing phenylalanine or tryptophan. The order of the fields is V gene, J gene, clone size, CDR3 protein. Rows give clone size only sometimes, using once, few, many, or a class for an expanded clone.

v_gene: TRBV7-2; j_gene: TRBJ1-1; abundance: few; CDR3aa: CASSFEIMAGITEAFF
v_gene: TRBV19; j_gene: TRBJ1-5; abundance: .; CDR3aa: CASSGSGIGNQPQHF
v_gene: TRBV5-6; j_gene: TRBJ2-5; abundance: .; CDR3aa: CASSLAGQGQETQYF
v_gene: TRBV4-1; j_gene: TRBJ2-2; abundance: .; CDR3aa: CASSRLAANTGELFF
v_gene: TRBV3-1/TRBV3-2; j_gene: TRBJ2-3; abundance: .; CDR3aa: CASSYRGYSTDTQYF
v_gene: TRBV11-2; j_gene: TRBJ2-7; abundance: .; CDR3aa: CASSLSRGRTYEQYF
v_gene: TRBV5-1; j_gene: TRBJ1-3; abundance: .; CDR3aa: CASSYGGPGGSGNTIYF
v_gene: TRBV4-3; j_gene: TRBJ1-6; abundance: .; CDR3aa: CASSQQDSTQSSYNSPLHF
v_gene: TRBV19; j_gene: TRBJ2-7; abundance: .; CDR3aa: CASSIQRGSYEQYF
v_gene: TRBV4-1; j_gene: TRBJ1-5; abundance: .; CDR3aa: CASSQVTGLGNQPQHF
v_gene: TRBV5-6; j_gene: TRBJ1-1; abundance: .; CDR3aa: CASSSQRSEAFF
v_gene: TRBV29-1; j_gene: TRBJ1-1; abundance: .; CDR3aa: CSTGGGGTEAFF
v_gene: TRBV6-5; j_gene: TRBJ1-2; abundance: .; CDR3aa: CASSYSQGFAYGYTF
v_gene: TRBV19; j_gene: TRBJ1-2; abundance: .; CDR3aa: CASRTGDRGDGYTF
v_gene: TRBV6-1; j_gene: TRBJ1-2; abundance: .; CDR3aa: CASSEMVGARPNYGYTF
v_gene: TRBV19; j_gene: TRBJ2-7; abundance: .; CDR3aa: CASSMRGLRDFEQYF
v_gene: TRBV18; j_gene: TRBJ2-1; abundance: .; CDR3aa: CASSLRLENNEQFF
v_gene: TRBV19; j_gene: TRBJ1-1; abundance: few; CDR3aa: CASSTDRGQGTEAFF
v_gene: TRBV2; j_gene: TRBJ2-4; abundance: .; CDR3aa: CASRKDRVDKNIQYF
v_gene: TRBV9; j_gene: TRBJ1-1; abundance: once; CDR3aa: CASSVGGSTEAFF
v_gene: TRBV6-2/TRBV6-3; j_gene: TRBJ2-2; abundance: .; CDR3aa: CASSYAAGELFF
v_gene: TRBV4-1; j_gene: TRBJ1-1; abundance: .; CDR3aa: CASSQGTGATEAFF
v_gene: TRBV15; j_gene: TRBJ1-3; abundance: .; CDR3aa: CATSRDYRDRGNTIYF
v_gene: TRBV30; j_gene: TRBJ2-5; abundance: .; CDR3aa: CAGVWTSGQETQYF
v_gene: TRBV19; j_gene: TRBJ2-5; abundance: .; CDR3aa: CASGRVNQETQYF
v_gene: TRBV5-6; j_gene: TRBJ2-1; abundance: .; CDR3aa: CASSPGQGRNEQFF
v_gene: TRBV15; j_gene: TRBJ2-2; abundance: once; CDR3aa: CATSDVGQDTGELFF
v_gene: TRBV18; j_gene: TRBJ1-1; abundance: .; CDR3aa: CASSQDSFETEAFF
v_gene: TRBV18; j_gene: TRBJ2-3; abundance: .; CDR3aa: CASSPPGTGSDTQYF
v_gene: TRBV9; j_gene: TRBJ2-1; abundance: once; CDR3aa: CASSPPVLNEQFF
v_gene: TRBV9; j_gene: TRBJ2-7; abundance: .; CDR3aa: CASSLKGASYEQYF
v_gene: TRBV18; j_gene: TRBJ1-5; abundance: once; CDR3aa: CASSAGQSRQPQHF
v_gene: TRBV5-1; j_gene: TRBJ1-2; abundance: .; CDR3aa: CASRDSNYGYTF
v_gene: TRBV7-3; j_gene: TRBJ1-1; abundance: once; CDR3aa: CASSFTGVDTEAFF
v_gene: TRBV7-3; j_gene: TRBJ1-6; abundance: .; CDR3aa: CASSPWTVNSPLHF
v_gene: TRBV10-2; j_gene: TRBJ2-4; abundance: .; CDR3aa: CASSEIELAGLAKNIQYF
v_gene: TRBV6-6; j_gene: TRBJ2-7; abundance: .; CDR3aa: CASTQRTVLYEQYF
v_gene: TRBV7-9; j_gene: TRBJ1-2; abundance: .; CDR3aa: CASSLTLATGDHGYTF
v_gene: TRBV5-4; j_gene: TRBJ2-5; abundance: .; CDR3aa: CASRPDSETQYF
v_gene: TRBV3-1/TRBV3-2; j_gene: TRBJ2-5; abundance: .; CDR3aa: CASSTSGGVREETQYF
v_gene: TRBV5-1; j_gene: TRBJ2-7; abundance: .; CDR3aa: CASSLKAGDSYEQYF
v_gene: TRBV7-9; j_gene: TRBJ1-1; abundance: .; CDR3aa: CASSLLPRGDTEAFF
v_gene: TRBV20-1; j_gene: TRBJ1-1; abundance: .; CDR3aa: CSASPGRDSSNTEAFF
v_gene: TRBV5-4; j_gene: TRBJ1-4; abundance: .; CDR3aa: CASSRTGEKLFF
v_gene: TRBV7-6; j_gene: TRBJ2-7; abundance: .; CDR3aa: CASSLDSGGSSYEQYF
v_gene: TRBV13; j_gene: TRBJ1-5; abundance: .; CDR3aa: CASSLGTGGGNQPQHF
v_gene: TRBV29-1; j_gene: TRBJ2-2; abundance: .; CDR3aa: CSAKIHTNTGELFF
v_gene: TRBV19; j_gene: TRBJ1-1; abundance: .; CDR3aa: CASFRTGIGPTEAFF
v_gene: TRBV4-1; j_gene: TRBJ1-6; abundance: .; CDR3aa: CASSLTPRQGQNSPLHF
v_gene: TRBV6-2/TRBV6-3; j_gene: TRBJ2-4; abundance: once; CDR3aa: CASSYSVGTGLDIQYF
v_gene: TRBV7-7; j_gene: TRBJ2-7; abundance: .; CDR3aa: CASSLGPGASTYEQYF
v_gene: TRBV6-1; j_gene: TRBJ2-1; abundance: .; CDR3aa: CASSESRWWSNEQFF
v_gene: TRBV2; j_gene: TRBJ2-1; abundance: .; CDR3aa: CASPGKDRVNEQFF
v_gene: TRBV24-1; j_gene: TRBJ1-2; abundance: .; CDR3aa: CATSTGRVDYGYTF
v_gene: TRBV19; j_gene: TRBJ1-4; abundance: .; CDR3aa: CASSIREATNEKLFF
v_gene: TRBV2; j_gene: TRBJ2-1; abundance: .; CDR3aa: CASIRVDANEQFF
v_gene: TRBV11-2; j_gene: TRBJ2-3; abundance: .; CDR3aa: CASSQGVLTSTDTQYF
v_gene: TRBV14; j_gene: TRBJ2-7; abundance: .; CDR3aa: CASSQGTGWHEQYF